What follows is one T cell receptor beta chain and its context. Its antigen is not known. Assay used: immunoSEQ multiplex PCR; TCRdb lists only in-frame clones, some missing. Altogether 25,000 to 35,000 clones are present, roughly 90% being singletons, with the ten largest covering around 6.5%. The entry originates in a study of lymphopenia after photon versus proton radiotherapy. Study results and caveats: Post-nadir TCR diversity decline inversely tracked overall survival among those who died. After lymphocyte nadir, photon-treated repertoires showed oligoclonal expansion, especially CD8+ Temra. Under photons, naive T cells and diversity fell while effector/memory populations rose.

Germline V gene sequence: CDR1 LNHNV, CDR2 YYDKDF (reference sequence). This CDR3 region has 15 residues. V was pared by 5 bases and J by 0 bases, with 4 bases of the junction left unmatched. V and J are TRBV15 and TRBJ2-4, with 7 bases aligning to TRBD2. The input for sequencing was peripheral blood, taken from a patient treated with photon-based radiotherapy. The sequence was collected from a woman in her forties or fifties with pancreatic cancer. The chain's CDR3 is CATSHGGGAKNIQYF. Written as DNA, the CDR3 is TGTGCCACCAGCCACGGCGGGGGAGCCAAAAACATTCAGTACTTC. The whole variable domain, filled in from reference TRBV15 and TRBJ2-4, reads DAMVIQNPRYQVTQFGKPVTLSCSQTLNHNVMYWYQQKSSQAPKLLFHYYDKDFNNEADTPDNFQSRRPNTSFCFLDIRSPGLGDTAMYLCATSHGGGAKNIQYFGAGTRLSVL.